These 27 T cell receptor beta chains share one sample of origin, sequenced in a study of T-cell reconstitution after alpha-beta-depleted transplantation in children. The TCRbeta library was prepared with unique molecular identifiers. MiXCR was run by TCRdb on the PCR reads, yielding one entry per CDR3 protein. There are approximately 430,000 distinct CDR3 sequences in the sample; around 15% occur only once, and approximately 28% lies in the top ten. Sequences were derived from PBMCs, mostly from graft donor cells, sampled 360 days after TCRalphabeta/CD19-depleted stem cell transplant. The origin of the receptors is a boy younger than two who had a stem cell transplant for Wiskott-Aldrich syndrome, so the T cells may come from the graft donor.

The chain uses TRBV4-1 and TRBJ2-7; 12 nucleotides line up with TRBD2. The V segment lost 3 bases and the J segment 1 base; nucleotides outside the gene matches: 4. There are 16 residues in the CDR3. Germline CDR1 is MGHRA and CDR2 is YSYEKL. CDR3 in amino acids: CASSHLLAGGSYEQYF. CDR3 sequence (DNA): TGCGCCAGCAGCCACTTACTAGCGGGGGGTTCCTACGAGCAGTACTTC.

The J gene is TRBJ2-1, the V gene TRBV29-1, with TRBD2 matching 14 bases. V was pared by 1 base and J by 9 bases, with 8 bases of the junction left unmatched. This CDR3 is built from 16 residues. From germline, CDR1 is SQVTM and CDR2 ANQGSEA. The DNA for the CDR3 is TGCAGCGTTGAAGGGACTAGCGGGAGGCTTGGAGGTGAGCAGTTCTTC. This translates into CSVEGTSGRLGGEQFF.

The sample holds a few counts of this clonotype. The V and J genes are TRBV10-3 and TRBJ2-1; TRBD2 matches at 7 bases. Germline lookup yields CDR1 ENHRY and CDR2 SYGVKD. CDR3 size: 11 residues. The V and J ends lost 6 bases and 8 bases, in that order; junction bases with no gene match: 1. CDR3 sequence: CAIRTSDEQFF. The CDR3 DNA reads as TGTGCCATCAGAACTAGCGATGAGCAGTTCTTC.

This clonotype came up many times. V gene TRBV7-9 combines with J gene TRBJ1-1; D gene ambiguous. Per the germline V gene, CDR1 is SEHNR and CDR2 is FQNEAQ (reference sequence). Trimming shortened V by 2 bases and J by 2 bases, and 6 bases separated the two germline ends. The CDR3 is 13 residues long. The CDR3 DNA reads TGTGCCAGCAGCTTATCGTTAAACACTGAAGCTTTCTTT. It specifies CASSLSLNTEAFF.

The rearrangement links TRBV20-1 to TRBJ2-1; 8 nucleotides match TRBD2. The CDR3 spans 14 residues. Germline CDR1 DFQATT, CDR2 SNEGSKA (reference sequence). Unmatched junction bases numbered 5, after V lost 5 bases and J lost 2 bases. Here the CDR3 DNA reads TGCAGTGCTGCTCAGCGGGGGCCCTACAATGAGCAGTTCTTC. Its translation: CSAAQRGPYNEQFF.

The gene calls are TRBV11-3 and TRBJ2-1, with D possibly TRBD1 on 6 matching bases. Trimming cost V 2 bases and J 7 bases, with 12 bases left between them. This CDR3 has 14 amino acids. The germline CDR1 and CDR2 sequences are SGHNT and YENEEA. The CDR3 nucleotides are TGTGCCAGCAGCTTACCCGTTAGGGGGAATGAGCAGTTCTTC. Translating gives CASSLPVRGNEQFF.

This rearrangement joins TRBV28 to TRBJ1-5; the D is unclear. Germline assignment: CDR1 MDHEN and CDR2 SYDVKM. CDR3 size: 11 residues. V lost 3 bases to trimming and J lost 6 bases, with 3 bases between them. CDR3 in amino acids: CASSFFQPQHF. As DNA, the CDR3 is TGTGCCAGCAGTTTTTTTCAGCCCCAGCATTTT.

This clonotype was counted only a few times. This chain connects TRBV6-1 to TRBJ2-3; 10 bases match TRBD2. V lost 0 bases and J lost 5; bases outside the gene matches: 5. CDR3 length equals 16 residues. Germline CDR1 reads MNHNS; CDR2 reads SASEGT. CDR3 region: CASSEAWGLAQDTQYF. As DNA, the CDR3 is TGTGCCAGCAGTGAAGCGTGGGGACTAGCGCAAGATACGCAGTATTTT.

This clonotype was counted between two and nine times. Mismatch with germline at one junction end may stem from a read error. This chain joins TRBV5-1 and TRBJ2-4; the D gene is possibly TRBD1 (5 bases). Germline CDR1 is SGHRS and CDR2 is YFSETQ. The CDR3 totals 15 residues. CDR3 amino acids: CASSLAGLAKNIQYF. The CDR3 nucleotides are TGTGCCAGCAGTTTAGCAGGGCTAGCCAAAAACATTCAGTACTTC.

This clonotype showed up just a few times. The CDR3 region has the DNA TGTGCCAGCCTGAGAGAGACAGGTGCTTTCACAGATACGCAGTATTTT. Translation gives CASLRETGAFTDTQYF. The chain uses TRBV2 and TRBJ2-3, with D tentatively TRBD1 (6 bases). Germline CDR1 SNHLY, CDR2 FYNNEI. V was cut by 8 bases and J by 2 bases, with 20 bases left in between. CDR3 length equals 16 residues.

This clonotype was counted only a few times. The rearrangement joins TRBV6-5 to TRBJ2-2; D is possibly TRBD1 (5 bases). Germline CDR1 reads MNHEY; CDR2 reads SVGAGI. The CDR3 extends over 14 amino acids. Trimming removed 2 bases at V and 6 bases at J, with 10 bases between. In nucleotides, the CDR3 is TGTGCCAGCAGTTACACCAGGGTCGCCGGGGAGCTGTTTTTT. Translated, it gives CASSYTRVAGELFF.

The gene calls are TRBV23-1 and TRBJ2-3, with D possibly being TRBD1 or TRBD2 (5 bases each). TRBV23-1 is assigned to the ORF class and has an uncertain function. CDR3 length: 17 amino acids. The V end was cut by 2 bases, the J end by 1 base, with 16 bases between. The CDR3 DNA reads TGCGCCAGCAGTCAACACTCCGGGACGTACTGCACAGATACGCAGTATTTT. The encoded protein is CASSQHSGTYCTDTQYF.

This rearrangement joins TRBV6-5 to TRBJ2-5; possible D gene TRBD2, 5 bases. The germline V gene encodes CDR1 MNHEY and CDR2 SVGAGI. Trimming stripped 3 bases from V and 4 bases from J, with 15 bases between. The CDR3 sequence is 15 residues long. CDR3 sequence (DNA): TGTGCCAGCAGTTATCCCACTGGAGGAGCAGAGACCCAGTACTTC. This encodes CASSYPTGGAETQYF.

This clonotype showed up just a few times. The J gene is TRBJ2-1, the V gene TRBV20-1; 16 positions match TRBD2. Losses at the gene ends were 3 bases for V and 7 bases for J; bases not matched to a gene: 6. This CDR3 is built from 16 residues. Germline CDR1 DFQATT, CDR2 SNEGSKA (reference sequence). The CDR3 DNA reads TGCAGTGCTAGGGCGGGACTAGCGGGAGGGCCAAATGAGCAGTTCTTC. Translating it yields CSARAGLAGGPNEQFF.

This clonotype was recorded many times. V gene TRBV12-3 or TRBV12-4 combines with J gene TRBJ2-2; D remains unclear. This CDR3 has 11 residues. Trimming left V 6 bases short and J 8 bases short, with 7 bases between. CDR3 sequence reads: CASSPVGELFF. Here the CDR3 DNA reads TGTGCCAGCAGCCCCGTTGGGGAGCTGTTTTTT.

This clonotype has only a few counts. V is TRBV2 and J is TRBJ2-1; a possible D gene is TRBD2 (5 bases). Trimming left V 4 bases short and J 7 bases short, with 17 bases between. Per germline, CDR1 SNHLY and CDR2 FYNNEI. CDR3 size: 15 residues. In DNA form, the CDR3 reads TGTGCCAGCAGTGCGAAGACTATCCTTCGAAATGAGCAGTTCTTC. Translation gives CASSAKTILRNEQFF.

CDR3 sequence: CASSAGLNFLYF. In nucleotides, the CDR3 is TGCGCCAGCAGCGCCGGACTCAATTTTCTGTATTTT. The chain employs TRBV5-1 and TRBJ2-3; a possible D gene is TRBD2 (5 bases). Germline loops: CDR1 SGHRS, CDR2 YFSETQ. With 4 bases removed from V and 14 bases from J, the gap between germline ends came to 17 bases. The CDR3 contains 12 residues.

The genes are TRBV20-1 and TRBJ2-2, with D possibly matching TRBD1 (6 bases). The CDR3 consists of 12 residues. CDR1 and CDR2 (germline): DFQATT, SNEGSKA (reference sequence). Trimming left V 0 bases short and J 7 bases short, with 6 bases between. CDR3 nucleotide sequence: TGCAGTGCTAGAGACAGGGGCGGGGAGCTGTTTTTT. The encoded protein is CSARDRGGELFF.

This clonotype showed up just a few times. The chain recombines TRBV29-1 with TRBJ2-5; 9 bases agree with TRBD1. This CDR3 has 13 residues. The germline gives CDR1 SQVTM, CDR2 ANQGSEA. The V gene end was trimmed by 6 bases and the J gene end by 7 bases; junction bases not matched to a gene: 9. CDR3 in amino acids: CSVVGTGFGTQYF. Here the CDR3 DNA reads TGCAGCGTAGTCGGGACAGGGTTTGGGACCCAGTACTTC. The complete variable domain, with remaining parts taken from reference TRBV29-1 and TRBJ2-5, reads SAVISQKPSRDICQRGTSLTIQCQVDSQVTMMFWYRQQPGQSLTLIATANQGSEATYESGFVIDKFPISRPNLTFSTLTVSNMSPEDSSIYLCSVVGTGFGTQYFGPGTRLLVL.

This clonotype was picked up a small number of times. This chain links TRBV27 with TRBJ2-7; D possibly uses TRBD1 or TRBD2 (5 bases each). Trimming stripped 5 bases from V and 2 bases from J, with 19 bases between. CDR1 is MNHEY and CDR2 is SMNVEV in the germline V gene (reference sequence). CDR3 length: 16 amino acids. CDR3 sequence (DNA): TGTGCCAGCAGTCGTAAGGGTAATTTGGGACCCTACGAGCAGTACTTC. Its protein product is CASSRKGNLGPYEQYF.

V gene TRBV4-1 combines with J gene TRBJ2-1, with D tentatively TRBD1 (5 bases). The germline V and J ends were trimmed by 2 bases and 0 bases, with 11 bases remaining between them. The CDR3 consists of 16 residues. Germline V gene sequence: CDR1 MGHRA, CDR2 YSYEKL. This chain's CDR3 is CASSQPKDNSYNEQFF. The CDR3 DNA sequence: TGCGCCAGCAGCCAACCTAAGGACAACTCCTACAATGAGCAGTTCTTC.

This clonotype was seen a handful of times. The chain has TRBV28 and TRBJ2-7, with D unresolved. The V end was cut by 6 bases, the J end by 2 bases, with 8 bases between. The CDR3 spans 12 residues. CDR1 is MDHEN and CDR2 is SYDVKM in the germline V gene. The CDR3 reads CASRPTPYEQYF. CDR3 DNA sequence: TGTGCCAGCAGGCCGACCCCCTACGAGCAGTACTTC.

The chain carries TRBV20-1 and TRBJ1-1; D remains ambiguous. Deletions cut 3 bases from V and 0 bases from J, with 8 bases between. This CDR3 is built from 13 residues. Looked up from germline, CDR1 is DFQATT and CDR2 is SNEGSKA (reference sequence). CDR3 in DNA: TGCAGTGCTAGCCCCACGCTGAACACTGAAGCTTTCTTT. This sequence encodes CSASPTLNTEAFF.

This clonotype was seen many times. The V gene is TRBV20-1, the J gene TRBJ2-1, with 8 positions matching TRBD2. The CDR3 consists of 14 residues. Per germline, CDR1 DFQATT and CDR2 SNEGSKA (reference sequence). The V segment lost 2 bases and the J segment 3 bases; nucleotides outside the gene matches: 3. The CDR3 loop reads CSARREGLYNEQFF. CDR3 nucleotides: TGCAGTGCTAGACGGGAGGGCCTCTACAATGAGCAGTTCTTC.

The rearrangement links TRBV24-1 to TRBJ2-3; 8 bases are shared with TRBD2. V dropped 0 bases and J dropped 1; count of bases not matched to a gene: 2. The CDR3 extends over 16 amino acids. In germline, CDR1 is KGHDR, CDR2 SFDVKD. CDR3: CATSDLETSGTDTQYF. The CDR3 DNA reads TGTGCCACCAGTGATTTGGAGACTAGCGGCACAGATACGCAGTATTTT.

This clonotype was seen more than once but under ten times. The gene calls are TRBV5-1 and TRBJ1-1, with D possibly TRBD1 on 5 matching bases. Germline loops: CDR1 SGHRS, CDR2 YFSETQ. CDR3 size: 15 residues. Trimming pared 0 bases from V and 4 bases from J, leaving 13 bases between. The CDR3: CASSLVGLQGTEAFF. CDR3 nucleotides: TGCGCCAGCAGCTTGGTTGGGCTTCAGGGCACTGAAGCTTTCTTT.

This clonotype came up a few times. The CDR3 DNA sequence: TGTGCCAGCAGCTTAGGGGCTAGCGGGAGCACAGATACGCAGTATTTT. It yields the protein CASSLGASGSTDTQYF. The chain joins TRBV11-2 to TRBJ2-3; 8 nucleotides align to TRBD2. Unmatched junction bases numbered 3, after V lost 1 base and J lost 0 bases. CDR3 length equals 16 residues. The germline gives CDR1 SGHAT, CDR2 FQNNGV.